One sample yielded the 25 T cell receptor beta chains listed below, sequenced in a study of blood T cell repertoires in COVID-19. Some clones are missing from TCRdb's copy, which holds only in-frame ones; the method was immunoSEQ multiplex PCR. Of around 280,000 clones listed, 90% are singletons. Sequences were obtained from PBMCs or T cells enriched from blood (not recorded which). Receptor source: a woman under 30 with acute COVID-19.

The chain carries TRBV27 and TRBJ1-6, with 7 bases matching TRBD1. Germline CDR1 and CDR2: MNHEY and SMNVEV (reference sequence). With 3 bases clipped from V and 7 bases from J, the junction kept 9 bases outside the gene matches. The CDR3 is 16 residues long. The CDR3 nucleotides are TGTGCCAGCAGTTTTGCGCAAGGACAGGACAATTCACCCCTCCACTTT. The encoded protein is CASSFAQGQDNSPLHF.

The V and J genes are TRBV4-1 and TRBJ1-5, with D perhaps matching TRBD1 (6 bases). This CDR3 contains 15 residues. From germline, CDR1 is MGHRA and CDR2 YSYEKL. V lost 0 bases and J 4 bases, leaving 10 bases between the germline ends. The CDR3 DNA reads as TGCGCCAGCAGCCAAGATCGGGGGGCGAATCAGCCCCAGCATTTT. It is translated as CASSQDRGANQPQHF.

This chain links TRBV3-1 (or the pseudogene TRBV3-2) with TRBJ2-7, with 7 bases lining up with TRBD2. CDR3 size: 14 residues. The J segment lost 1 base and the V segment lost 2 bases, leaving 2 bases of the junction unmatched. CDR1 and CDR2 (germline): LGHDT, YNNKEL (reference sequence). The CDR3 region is CASSQTGLSYEQYF. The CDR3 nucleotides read TGTGCCAGCAGCCAAACGGGACTATCCTACGAGCAGTACTTC.

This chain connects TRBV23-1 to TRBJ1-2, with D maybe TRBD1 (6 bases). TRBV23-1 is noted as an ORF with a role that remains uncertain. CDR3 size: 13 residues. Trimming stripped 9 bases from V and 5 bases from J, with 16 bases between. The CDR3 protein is CASRQVRPYGYTF. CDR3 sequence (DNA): TGCGCCAGTAGACAGGTAAGGCCTTATGGCTACACCTTC.

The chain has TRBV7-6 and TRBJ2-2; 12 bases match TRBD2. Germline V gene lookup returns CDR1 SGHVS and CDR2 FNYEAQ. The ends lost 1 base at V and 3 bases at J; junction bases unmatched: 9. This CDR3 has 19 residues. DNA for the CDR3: TGTGCCAGCAGCTTAGAATCTAGCGGGAGGGCTAGGTACACCGGGGAGCTGTTTTTT. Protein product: CASSLESSGRARYTGELFF.

The CDR3 sequence: CASSEGGTIYGYTF. The CDR3 nucleotides are TGTGCCAGCAGCGAGGGGGGGACAATCTATGGCTACACCTTC. The rearrangement uses TRBV6-6 and TRBJ1-2; D might be TRBD1 (6 bases). The CDR3 covers 14 residues. Germline values: CDR1 MNHNY, CDR2 SVGAGI (reference sequence). With 6 bases removed from V and 4 bases from J, the gap between germline ends came to 15 bases.

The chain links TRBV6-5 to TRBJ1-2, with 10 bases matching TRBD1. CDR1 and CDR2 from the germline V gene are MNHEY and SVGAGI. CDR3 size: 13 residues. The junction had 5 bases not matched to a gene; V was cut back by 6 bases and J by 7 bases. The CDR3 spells CASSSGTGVGYTF. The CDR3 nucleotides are TGTGCCAGCAGCTCCGGGACAGGGGTTGGCTACACCTTC.

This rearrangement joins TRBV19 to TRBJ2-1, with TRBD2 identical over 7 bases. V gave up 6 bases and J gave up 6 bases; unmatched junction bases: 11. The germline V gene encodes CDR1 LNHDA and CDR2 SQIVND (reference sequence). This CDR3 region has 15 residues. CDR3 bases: TGTGCCAGTAGGGAATCCGGGGGGAGAATCAATGAGCAGTTCTTC. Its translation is CASRESGGRINEQFF.

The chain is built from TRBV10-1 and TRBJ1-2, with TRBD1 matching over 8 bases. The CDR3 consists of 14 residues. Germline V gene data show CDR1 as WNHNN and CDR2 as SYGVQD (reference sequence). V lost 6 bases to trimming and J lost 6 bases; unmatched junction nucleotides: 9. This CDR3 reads CASRLKQGEHGYTF. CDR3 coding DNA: TGCGCCAGCAGACTGAAACAGGGGGAACATGGCTACACCTTC.

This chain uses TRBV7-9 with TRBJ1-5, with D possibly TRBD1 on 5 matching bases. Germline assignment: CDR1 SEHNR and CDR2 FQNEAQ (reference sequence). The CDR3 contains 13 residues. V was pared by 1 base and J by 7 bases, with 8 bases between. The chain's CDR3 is CASSLGGDQPQHF. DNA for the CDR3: TGTGCCAGCAGCTTAGGGGGGGACCAGCCCCAGCATTTT.

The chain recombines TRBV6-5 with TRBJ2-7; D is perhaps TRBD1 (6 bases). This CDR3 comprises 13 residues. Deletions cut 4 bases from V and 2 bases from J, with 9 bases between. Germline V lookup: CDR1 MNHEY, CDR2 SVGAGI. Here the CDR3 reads CASSFRGTYEQYF. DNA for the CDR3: TGTGCCAGCAGTTTCAGGGGTACCTACGAGCAGTACTTC.

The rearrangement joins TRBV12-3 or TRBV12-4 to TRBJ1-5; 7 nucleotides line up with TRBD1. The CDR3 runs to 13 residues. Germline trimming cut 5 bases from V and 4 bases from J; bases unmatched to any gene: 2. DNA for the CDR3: TGTGCCAGCAGTCAACAGGGGAATCAGCCCCAGCATTTT. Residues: CASSQQGNQPQHF.

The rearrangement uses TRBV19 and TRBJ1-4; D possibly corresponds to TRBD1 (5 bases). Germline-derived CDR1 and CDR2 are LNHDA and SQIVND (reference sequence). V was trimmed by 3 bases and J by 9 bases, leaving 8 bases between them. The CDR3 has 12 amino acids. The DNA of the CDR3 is TGTGCCAGTAGTATTGGGGGGAAAAAACTGTTTTTT. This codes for CASSIGGKKLFF.

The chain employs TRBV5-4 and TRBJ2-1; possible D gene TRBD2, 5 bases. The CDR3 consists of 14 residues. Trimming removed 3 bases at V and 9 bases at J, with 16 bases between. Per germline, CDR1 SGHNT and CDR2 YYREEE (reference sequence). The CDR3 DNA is TGTGCCAGCAGCTGGACTCTAAGGTCGGGTGAGCAGTTCTTC. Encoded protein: CASSWTLRSGEQFF.

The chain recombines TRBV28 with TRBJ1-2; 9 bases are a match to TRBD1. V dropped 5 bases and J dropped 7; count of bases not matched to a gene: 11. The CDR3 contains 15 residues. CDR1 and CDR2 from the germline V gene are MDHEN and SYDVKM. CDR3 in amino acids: CASSTPGTGFGGYTF. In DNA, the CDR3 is TGTGCCAGCAGTACCCCCGGGACAGGGTTCGGTGGCTACACCTTC.

The CDR3 is CASSTGTYEQYF. The DNA for the CDR3 is TGCGCCAGCAGTACAGGTACCTACGAGCAGTACTTC. This chain joins TRBV10-1 and TRBJ2-7, with D tentatively TRBD1 (5 bases). This CDR3 spans 12 amino acids. The V gene lost 5 bases and the J gene lost 2 bases, with 7 bases spanning the gap. Germline loops: CDR1 WNHNN, CDR2 SYGVQD (reference sequence).

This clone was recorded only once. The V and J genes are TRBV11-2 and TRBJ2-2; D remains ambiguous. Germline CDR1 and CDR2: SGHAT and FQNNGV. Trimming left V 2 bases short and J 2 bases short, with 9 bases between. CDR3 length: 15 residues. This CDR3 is CASSLYYSNTGELFF. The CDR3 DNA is TGTGCCAGCAGCTTATATTATTCCAACACCGGGGAGCTGTTTTTT. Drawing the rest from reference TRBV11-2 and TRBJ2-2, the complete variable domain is EAGVAQSPRYKIIEKRQSVAFWCNPISGHATLYWYQQILGQGPKLLIQFQNNGVVDDSQLPKDRFSAERLKGVDSTLKIQPAKLEDSAVYLCASSLYYSNTGELFFGEGSRLTVL.

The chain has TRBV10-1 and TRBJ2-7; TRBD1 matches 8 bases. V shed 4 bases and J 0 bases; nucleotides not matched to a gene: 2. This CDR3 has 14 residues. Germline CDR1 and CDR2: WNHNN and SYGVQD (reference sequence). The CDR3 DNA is TGCGCCAGCAGTGTGGGGACAGGCTCCTACGAGCAGTACTTC. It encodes CASSVGTGSYEQYF.

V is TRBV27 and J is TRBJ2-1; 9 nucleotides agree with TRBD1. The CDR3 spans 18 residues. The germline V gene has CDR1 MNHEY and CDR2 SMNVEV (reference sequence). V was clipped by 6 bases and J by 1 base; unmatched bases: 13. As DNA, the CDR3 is TGTGCCAGCAGCGACCGAAGTACAGGGGGCTGGTCCTACAATGAGCAGTTCTTC. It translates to CASSDRSTGGWSYNEQFF.

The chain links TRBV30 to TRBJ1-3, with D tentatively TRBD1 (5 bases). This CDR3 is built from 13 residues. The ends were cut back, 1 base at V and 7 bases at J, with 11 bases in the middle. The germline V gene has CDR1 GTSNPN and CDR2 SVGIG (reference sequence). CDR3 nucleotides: TGTGCCTGGAGTGGGGGCGTTCCGAACACCATATATTTT. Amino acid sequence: CAWSGGVPNTIYF.

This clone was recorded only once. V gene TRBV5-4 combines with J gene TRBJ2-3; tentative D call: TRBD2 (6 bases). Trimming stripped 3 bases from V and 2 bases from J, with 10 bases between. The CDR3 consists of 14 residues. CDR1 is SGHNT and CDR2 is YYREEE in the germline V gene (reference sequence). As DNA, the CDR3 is TGTGCCAGCAGCTCGGGCGGGGCCACAGATACGCAGTATTTT. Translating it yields CASSSGGATDTQYF.

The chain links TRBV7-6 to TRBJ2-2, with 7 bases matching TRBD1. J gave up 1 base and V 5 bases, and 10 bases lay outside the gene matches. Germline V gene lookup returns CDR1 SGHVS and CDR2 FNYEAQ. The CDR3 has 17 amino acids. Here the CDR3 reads CASSGDSSVLNTGELFF. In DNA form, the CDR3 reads TGTGCCAGCAGCGGGGACAGTTCCGTTTTGAACACCGGGGAGCTGTTTTTT. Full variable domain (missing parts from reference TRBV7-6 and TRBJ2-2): GAGVSQSPRYKVTKRGQDVALRCDPISGHVSLYWYRQALGQGPEFLTYFNYEAQQDKSGLPNDRFSAERPEGSISTLTIQRTEQRDSAMYRCASSGDSSVLNTGELFFGEGSRLTVL.

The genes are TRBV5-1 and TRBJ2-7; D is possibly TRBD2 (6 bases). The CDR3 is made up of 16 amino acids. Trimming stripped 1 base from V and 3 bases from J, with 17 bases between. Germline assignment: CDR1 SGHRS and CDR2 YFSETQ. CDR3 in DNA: TGCGCCAGCAGCTTGTTTGGAGGGAGACAGAACTACGAGCAGTACTTC. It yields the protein CASSLFGGRQNYEQYF.

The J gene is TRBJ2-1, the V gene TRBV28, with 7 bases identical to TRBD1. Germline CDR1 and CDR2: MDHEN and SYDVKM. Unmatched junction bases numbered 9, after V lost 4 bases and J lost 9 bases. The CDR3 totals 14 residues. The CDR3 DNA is TGTGCCAGCAGTTCCACCCCAGGGGGAAGTGAGCAGTTCTTC. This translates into CASSSTPGGSEQFF.

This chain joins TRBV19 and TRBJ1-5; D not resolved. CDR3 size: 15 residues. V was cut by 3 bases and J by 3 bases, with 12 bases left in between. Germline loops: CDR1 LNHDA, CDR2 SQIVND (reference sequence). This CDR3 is CASSIEGSYNQPQHF. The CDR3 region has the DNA TGTGCCAGTAGTATTGAGGGTTCTTACAATCAGCCCCAGCATTTT.